This T cell receptor (beta chain) was identified in a study of response to subunit inactivated influenza vaccine. There are 14 residues in the CDR3. Trimming cost V 0 bases and J 0 bases, with 9 bases left between them. Per the germline V gene, CDR1 is SQVTM and CDR2 is ANQGSEA. Remarks on this clonotype: What it recognizes is unknown.

TCRdb re-analysed the RT-PCR reads in MiXCR, keeping a single row per CDR3 protein. The sample includes about half a million distinct CDR3 sequences, 25% of them seen just once. Findings of the study overall: Authors suggested that a seasonal influenza vaccination recruits few new T cells each time.

Sequencing was performed on CD4+ T cells sorted from PBMCs, taken around 5 days after vaccination. This receptor was taken from a man aged 45-65 years who received an inactivated influenza vaccine. The V gene is TRBV29-1, the J gene TRBJ2-7; D may be TRBD1 (5 bases). The CDR3 spells CSVEDKDTSYEQYF. CDR3 nucleotides: TGCAGCGTTGAAGATAAGGACACCTCCTACGAGCAGTACTTC.